This T cell receptor (beta chain) was found in a study of T cells in Graves' hyperthyroidism and ophthalmopathy. Criteria for exclusion of patients were uncontrolled infection, other autoimmune disease, pregnancy or lactation. The CDR3 regions of TCR beta were amplified from RNA transcripts. First-round RT-PCR with HTBI primers amplified the TCR CDR3 region. A single record per CDR3 protein comes from TCRdb applying MiXCR to the multiplex PCR reads. The table includes over 250,000 distinct CDR3 sequences, around a quarter detected once. The germline CDR1 and CDR2 sequences are SSHAT and FNYEAQ (reference sequence). This CDR3 has 16 amino acids. In this sample, this clonotype turned up many times. At one boundary the junction diverges from the germline segment, which might be a read error.

The chain is built from TRBV7-7 and TRBJ2-5; 8 nucleotides agree with TRBD2. This clonotype originated in a middle-aged man with Graves' hyperthyroidism that later progressed to Graves' ophthalmopathy. The sample consisted of blood. Here the CDR3 reads CASSPLGAGVRETQYF. Written as DNA, the CDR3 is TGTGCTAGCAGCCCCCTAGGAGCGGGAGTACGAGAGACCCAGTACTTC.